A single sample gave rise to the 10 T cell receptor beta chains below, sequenced in a study of T cells in localized non-small cell lung cancer. The assay was immunoSEQ multiplex PCR, and TCRdb's table has in-frame clones only and misses some. The sample holds around 43,000 clones; about 88% are singletons and the top ten take around 3.8%. Sequences were derived from peripheral blood, sampled before any cancer treatment. These receptors were taken from a man aged 18-49 years with stage I lung adenocarcinoma.

The J gene is TRBJ2-3, the V gene TRBV9; 7 bases fit TRBD2. V lost 4 bases, J lost 5 bases, and 13 bases stayed unmatched. CDR1 SGDLS and CDR2 YYNGEE come from the germline V gene. The CDR3 is made up of 16 amino acids. DNA of the CDR3: TGTGCCAGCAGCACCCTGGGGAGGGGATCAAGAGATACGCAGTATTTT. It is translated as CASSTLGRGSRDTQYF.

The chain recombines TRBV5-8 with TRBJ2-7; 8 bases line up with TRBD1. The length of the CDR3 is 15 residues. Germline CDR1 SGHTS, CDR2 YDEGEE. J was trimmed by 4 bases and V by 4 bases; bases with no gene match: 10. The CDR3 DNA sequence: TGTGCCAGCAGCAGTACCCCGGACAGGGTATACGAGCAGTACTTC. It is translated as CASSSTPDRVYEQYF.

The V call is TRBV5-1, the J call TRBJ1-2; weak D call: TRBD1 (6 bases). Germline CDR1 SGHRS, CDR2 YFSETQ. Trimming left V 7 bases short and J 8 bases short, with 21 bases between. The CDR3 contains 14 residues. The CDR3 DNA sequence: TGCGCCAGCCATGACATTACAGGGTCTTTCGGCTACACCTTC. Translating it yields CASHDITGSFGYTF.

The chain joins TRBV2 to TRBJ1-1; D is perhaps TRBD1 (6 bases). Looked up from germline, CDR1 is SNHLY and CDR2 is FYNNEI. V lost 6 bases and J lost 1, with 9 bases in between. The CDR3 sequence is 13 residues long. In DNA, the CDR3 is TGTGCCAGCAGGATGACAGGGAACACTGAAGCTTTCTTT. Residues: CASRMTGNTEAFF.

The gene calls are TRBV7-2 and TRBJ1-5; possible D gene TRBD1, 5 bases. CDR1 is SGHTA and CDR2 is FQGNSA in the germline V gene. V lost 1 base and J lost 5, with 9 bases in between. The CDR3 has 14 amino acids. The chain's CDR3 is CASSLDRRDQPQHF. The DNA of the CDR3 is TGTGCCAGCAGCTTAGACCGCAGGGATCAGCCCCAGCATTTT.

This clone was seen just once. The chain links TRBV19 to TRBJ2-3; 7 bases map to TRBD1. Germline V gives CDR1 LNHDA, CDR2 SQIVND (reference sequence). J was trimmed by 0 bases and V by 0 bases; bases with no gene match: 9. The CDR3 consists of 18 residues. This CDR3 is CASSIDPGRGPSTDTQYF. CDR3 in DNA: TGTGCCAGTAGTATAGATCCTGGAAGGGGGCCTAGCACAGATACGCAGTATTTT.

The rearrangement joins TRBV4-2 to TRBJ1-1; the match to TRBD1 covers 7 bases. V lost 3 bases, J lost 5 bases, and 3 bases stayed unmatched. Per germline, CDR1 LGHNA and CDR2 YNFKEQ. The CDR3 contains 13 residues. The CDR3 is CASSQDRKTEAFF. CDR3 nucleotides: TGTGCCAGCAGCCAGGACAGGAAAACTGAAGCTTTCTTT.

V is TRBV30 and J is TRBJ1-2; no clear D. Trimming stripped 0 bases from V and 8 bases from J, with 13 bases between. The germline V gene encodes CDR1 GTSNPN and CDR2 SVGIG (reference sequence). The CDR3 has 13 residues. CDR3: CAWSVGGSRGYTF. The CDR3 nucleotides are TGTGCCTGGAGTGTGGGCGGGTCGCGGGGCTACACCTTC.

This chain joins TRBV7-8 and TRBJ2-7; D unclear. The V and J ends lost 1 base and 1 base respectively, with 5 bases between them. The CDR3 spans 13 residues. Per the germline V gene, CDR1 is SGHVS and CDR2 is FQNEAQ. The CDR3 is CASSLERSYEQYF. In DNA, the CDR3 is TGTGCCAGCAGCTTAGAACGGTCCTACGAGCAGTACTTC.

The sample holds a few counts of this clone. The V gene is TRBV11-2, the J gene TRBJ2-7; 10 bases agree with TRBD2. The CDR3 has 15 residues. Trimming cost V 4 bases and J 1 base; bases outside gene matches: 4. CDR1 SGHAT and CDR2 FQNNGV come from the germline V gene. The CDR3 reads CASSSTSGESYEQYF. The CDR3 region has the DNA TGTGCCAGCAGCTCCACTAGCGGGGAATCCTACGAGCAGTACTTC. The entire variable domain, with the rest obtained from reference TRBV11-2 and TRBJ2-7, is as follows: EAGVAQSPRYKIIEKRQSVAFWCNPISGHATLYWYQQILGQGPKLLIQFQNNGVVDDSQLPKDRFSAERLKGVDSTLKIQPAKLEDSAVYLCASSSTSGESYEQYFGPGTRLTVT.